The 21 T cell receptor beta chains below come from one sample, sequenced in a study of neurological immune-mediated disorders. Using its own MiXCR run on the 5' RACE reads, TCRdb lists one record per CDR3 protein. This table holds about 120,000 distinct CDR3 sequences, roughly 3.2% found once. Sequenced input: PBMCs. All receptors derive from a woman aged 25 to 45 with multiple sclerosis.

The sample holds a few counts of this clonotype. One end of the junction varies from germline; a read error may be responsible. The chain carries TRBV5-5 and TRBJ1-6; 9 nucleotides agree with TRBD1. The CDR3 sequence is 14 residues long. Germline CDR1 reads SGHKS; CDR2 reads YYEKEE (reference sequence). This CDR3 reads CASSSGQGNSTLNF. The CDR3 coding sequence is TGTGCCAGCAGCTCGGGACAGGGAAATTCAACCCTCAACTTT. The variable domain in full, with the rest retrieved from reference TRBV5-5 and TRBJ1-6, is DAGVTQSPTHLIKTRGQQVTLRCSPISGHKSVSWYQQVLGQGPQFIFQYYEKEERGRGNFPDRFSARQFPNYSSELNVNALLLGDSALYLCASSSGQGNSTLNFGNGTRLTVT.

This clonotype was seen ten or more times. The chain recombines TRBV12-3 or TRBV12-4 with TRBJ1-1; TRBD1 matches 10 bases. This CDR3 contains 15 residues. Trimming removed 5 bases from V and 6 bases from J; junction bases left unmatched: 9. For the CDR3, the DNA is TGTGCCAGCAGTCCCGGGACAGGGGCCTCCTCTGAAGCTTTCTTT. Protein product: CASSPGTGASSEAFF.

This clonotype was observed at least ten times. The gene calls are TRBV3-1 and TRBJ2-1; D is tentatively TRBD1 or TRBD2 (6 bases each). The CDR3 length is 19 residues. V gave up 4 bases and J gave up 5 bases, with 27 bases separating them. Germline V lookup: CDR1 LGHDT, CDR2 YNNKEL (reference sequence). CDR3 sequence (DNA): TGTGCCAGCAGCCTTCAAGTAGGGGCGGGACACCCCTATCACAATGAGCAGTTCTTC. The encoded protein is CASSLQVGAGHPYHNEQFF.

This clonotype was detected ten times or more. The chain joins TRBV7-6 to TRBJ2-5; maybe TRBD1 (5 bases). CDR1 is SGHVS and CDR2 is FNYEAQ in the germline V gene. The V end was cut by 0 bases, the J end by 5 bases, with 10 bases between. This CDR3 has 14 amino acids. CDR3 in amino acids: CASSLASGWETQYF. CDR3 DNA sequence: TGTGCCAGCAGCTTAGCTTCAGGGTGGGAGACCCAGTACTTC.

This clonotype appeared many times. The J gene is TRBJ1-5, the V gene TRBV3-1; D is unresolved. Trimming took 0 bases from V and 4 from J, leaving 10 bases between them. The germline V gene encodes CDR1 LGHDT and CDR2 YNNKEL (reference sequence). The CDR3 extends over 15 amino acids. CDR3 sequence: CASSQDLTVNQPQHF. In DNA form, the CDR3 reads TGTGCCAGCAGCCAAGATCTCACAGTAAATCAGCCCCAGCATTTT.

This clonotype was seen a single time. Mismatch with germline at one junction end may stem from a read error. This chain connects TRBV10-2 to TRBJ2-5; D not resolved. The length of the CDR3 is 12 residues. Germline-derived CDR1 and CDR2 are WSHSY and SAAADI. Written as DNA, the CDR3 is TGCGACAGCAGTGTACTCTTGGAGACCCAGTACTTT. It codes for CDSSVLLETQYF.

This clonotype has at least ten counts. J is TRBJ1-2 and V is TRBV6-5; 9 bases match TRBD1. J gave up 3 bases and V 2 bases, and 16 bases lay outside the gene matches. CDR1 and CDR2 from the germline V gene are MNHEY and SVGAGI. CDR3 length: 19 amino acids. CDR3 sequence (DNA): TGTGCCAGCAGTTACGACATACCTTACCGGGACAGGGCGGACTATGGCTACACCTTC. It translates to CASSYDIPYRDRADYGYTF.

This clonotype has a count of ten or more. J is TRBJ1-3 and V is TRBV12-3 or TRBV12-4, with D uncertain. This CDR3 region has 14 residues. The V end lost 6 bases, the J end lost 2 bases, and 11 bases lay between the germline ends. Written as DNA, the CDR3 is TGTGCCAGCAGGGACTCGTCCGCTGGAAACACCATATATTTT. Translated, it gives CASRDSSAGNTIYF.

This clonotype was observed many times. The chain combines TRBV4-1 with TRBJ2-3; TRBD2 matches 9 bases. CDR3 size: 15 residues. The germline V gene encodes CDR1 MGHRA and CDR2 YSYEKL. V gave up 4 bases and J gave up 10 bases; unmatched junction bases: 12. The CDR3 nucleotides read TGCGCCAGCAGCCCACCCTCCTGGACTAGCGTTTCGCAGTATTTT. Its translation is CASSPPSWTSVSQYF.

This clonotype was found many times. The V call is TRBV14, the J call TRBJ1-1; the match to TRBD1 covers 8 bases. CDR3 size: 16 residues. V was pared by 4 bases and J by 5 bases, with 12 bases of the junction left unmatched. The V gene's germline CDR1 is SGHDN and CDR2 FVKESK. The CDR3 nucleotides read TGTGCCAGCAGCCCCCCGTCGGGACAGGCCAGAACTGAAGCTTTCTTT. This encodes CASSPPSGQARTEAFF.

The table lists this clonotype with many counts. This chain's CDR3 is CSATRLAGPSTDTQYF. In DNA form, the CDR3 reads TGCAGTGCTACCCGACTAGCGGGGCCTAGCACAGATACGCAGTATTTT. The chain links TRBV20-1 to TRBJ2-3; 11 bases match TRBD2. Trimming took 4 bases from V and 0 from J; bases not matched to a gene: 6. The germline gives CDR1 DFQATT, CDR2 SNEGSKA (reference sequence). The CDR3 is 16 residues long.

This chain connects TRBV7-9 to TRBJ1-1; D uncertain. The CDR3 consists of 13 residues. The germline gives CDR1 SEHNR, CDR2 FQNEAQ (reference sequence). V was shortened by 8 bases and J by 1 base, with 11 bases between the two germline ends. The CDR3 DNA follows: TGTGCCAGCGTTGGCCGTAAGAACACTGAAGCTTTCTTT. It is translated as CASVGRKNTEAFF.

This clonotype was recorded a few times. V is TRBV27 and J is TRBJ2-7, with TRBD2 identical over 11 bases. V shed 5 bases and J 2 bases; nucleotides not matched to a gene: 11. The germline gives CDR1 MNHEY, CDR2 SMNVEV (reference sequence). The CDR3 covers 17 residues. The CDR3 sequence is CASSPPPISGRAYEQYF. The CDR3 nucleotides read TGTGCCAGCAGTCCACCTCCTATTAGCGGGAGGGCCTACGAGCAGTACTTC.

This clonotype was detected many times. This chain uses TRBV7-2 with TRBJ2-1, with 11 bases identical to TRBD2. Germline CDR1 reads SGHTA; CDR2 reads FQGNSA. The CDR3 consists of 15 residues. The J segment lost 7 bases and the V segment lost 4 bases, leaving 6 bases of the junction unmatched. In nucleotides, the CDR3 is TGTGCCAGCAGCTCCTTTAGCGGGGGGGCTAATGAGCAGTTCTTC. Translating gives CASSSFSGGANEQFF. Complete variable domain (other parts from reference TRBV7-2 and TRBJ2-1): GAGVSQSPSNKVTEKGKDVELRCDPISGHTALYWYRQSLGQGLEFLIYFQGNSAPDKSGLPSDRFSAERTGGSVSTLTIQRTQQEDSAVYLCASSSFSGGANEQFFGPGTRLTVL.

This clonotype was seen repeatedly, ten times or more. This chain uses TRBV7-9 with TRBJ1-1; TRBD1 might be the D (5 bases). Germline values: CDR1 SEHNR, CDR2 FQNEAQ (reference sequence). V was pared by 2 bases and J by 4 bases, with 11 bases between. This CDR3 region has 14 residues. CDR3 sequence: CASSLTQGGTEAFF. The CDR3 DNA reads TGTGCCAGCAGCTTAACCCAGGGTGGCACTGAAGCTTTCTTT. Full variable domain (outside the CDR3, taken from reference TRBV7-9 and TRBJ1-1): DTGVSQNPRHKITKRGQNVTFRCDPISEHNRLYWYRQTLGQGPEFLTYFQNEAQLEKSRLLSDRFSAERPKGSFSTLEIQRTEQGDSAMYLCASSLTQGGTEAFFGQGTRLTVV.

This clonotype was detected many times. The V gene is TRBV6-5, the J gene TRBJ2-3; D is undetermined. The CDR3 length is 16 residues. CDR1 MNHEY and CDR2 SVGAGI come from the germline V gene. Deletions cut 0 bases from V and 0 bases from J, with 10 bases between. The CDR3 spells CASSYSRVTSTDTQYF. The CDR3 nucleotides are TGTGCCAGCAGTTACTCTAGGGTAACTAGCACAGATACGCAGTATTTT.

In its sample, this clonotype was seen many times. The chain recombines TRBV12-3 or TRBV12-4 with TRBJ1-5; D not certain. V lost 3 bases, J lost 3 bases, and 12 bases lay in between. CDR3 length equals 15 residues. This CDR3 reads CASSFRTSYNQPQHF. CDR3 DNA: TGTGCCAGCAGTTTCAGGACGTCGTACAATCAGCCCCAGCATTTT.

This clonotype was detected ten times or more. The V gene is TRBV7-9, the J gene TRBJ2-1; D unclear. This CDR3 has 13 amino acids. Between the trimmed V and J ends, which lost 2 bases and 9 bases, there was a span of 11 bases. Germline V gives CDR1 SEHNR, CDR2 FQNEAQ (reference sequence). The CDR3 bases are TGTGCCAGCAGCTTATTTTTGAGTAGTGAGCAGTTCTTC. Amino acids: CASSLFLSSEQFF.

The table lists this clonotype with many counts. This rearrangement joins TRBV4-1 to TRBJ2-4; D ambiguous. Germline V gene lookup returns CDR1 MGHRA and CDR2 YSYEKL. The V end was cut by 2 bases, the J end by 15 bases, with 17 bases between. The CDR3 sequence is 13 residues long. The CDR3 DNA is TGCGCCAGCAGCCAAACATTGGGCCTAGTTGTGTACTTC. It encodes CASSQTLGLVVYF.

The table lists this clonotype with many counts. V gene TRBV27 combines with J gene TRBJ1-6; TRBD1 agrees at 9 bases. The ends lost 2 bases at V and 4 bases at J; junction bases unmatched: 6. Per the germline V gene, CDR1 is MNHEY and CDR2 is SMNVEV (reference sequence). There are 17 residues in the CDR3. CDR3 DNA sequence: TGTGCCAGCAGTTTAGGGTCCGGGACAGGGTATAATTCACCCCTCCACTTT. Translating gives CASSLGSGTGYNSPLHF.

The chain's CDR3 is CAWSGETGDYGYTF. The CDR3 DNA reads TGTGCCTGGAGTGGCGAGACAGGGGACTATGGCTACACCTTC. The chain carries TRBV30 and TRBJ1-2; TRBD1 matches at 8 bases. The ends lost 1 base at V and 3 bases at J; junction bases unmatched: 4. Germline V gene lookup returns CDR1 GTSNPN and CDR2 SVGIG (reference sequence). The CDR3 sequence is 14 residues long.